This T cell receptor beta chain originates from a study of PD-L1 blockade in urothelial cancer. Whole-study context: Males with bladder-origin urothelial cancer made up about 90% of the roughly 29 patients. Reported median T cell count for blood samples was around 140,000.

Time point meaning: pretreatment peripheral blood. Per patient, between 1 and 8 samples were collected at pretreatment and on-treatment time points. The CDR3 is 15 amino acids. Per the germline V gene, CDR1 is SGDLS and CDR2 is YYNGEE. V lost 4 bases and J lost 7, with 18 bases in between. In each PCR, synthetic TCR analog templates were spiked in. Sequenced by immunoSEQ multiplex PCR; TCRdb stores in-frame clones only, minus some. Altogether some 120,000 clones are present, roughly 83% being singletons, with the ten largest covering about 2.9%. Specimen: PBMCs, collected around atezolizumab (anti-PD-L1) treatment. This receptor was identified in a man aged 50 or older with urothelial cancer. This sequence joins TRBV9 and TRBJ2-1, with D maybe TRBD1 (6 bases). The CDR3, as DNA: TGTGCCAGCAGCTTTGGACAGCGGTTAATTAATGAGCAGTTCTTC. Its translation is CASSFGQRLINEQFF.